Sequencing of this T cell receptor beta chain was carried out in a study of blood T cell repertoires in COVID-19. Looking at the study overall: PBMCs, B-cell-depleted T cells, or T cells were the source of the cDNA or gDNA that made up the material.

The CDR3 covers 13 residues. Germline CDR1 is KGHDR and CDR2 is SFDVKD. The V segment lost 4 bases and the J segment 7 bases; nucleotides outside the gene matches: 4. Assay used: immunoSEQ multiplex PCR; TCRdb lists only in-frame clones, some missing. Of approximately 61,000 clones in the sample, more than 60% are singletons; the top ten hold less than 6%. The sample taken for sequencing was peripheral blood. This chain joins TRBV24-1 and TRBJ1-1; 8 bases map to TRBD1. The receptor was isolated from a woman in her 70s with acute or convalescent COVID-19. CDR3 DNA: TGTGCCACCAGTGAAAGACAGGGGAGTGAAGCTTTCTTT. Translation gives CATSERQGSEAFF.